This TCR beta chain was retrieved from a study of blood T cell repertoires in COVID-19. Across the study: The cDNA or gDNA used as material had been derived from T cells, B-cell-depleted T cells, or PBMCs.

Sequenced by immunoSEQ multiplex PCR; TCRdb stores in-frame clones only, minus some. The table has almost 400,000 clones, more than 70% seen once. Trimming at V came to 4 bases and at J to 9 bases, leaving 14 bases not matched to a gene. The CDR3 is 16 residues long. CDR1 and CDR2 from the germline V gene are SGHRS and YFSETQ. This chain joins TRBV5-1 and TRBJ2-1; TRBD1 matches 9 bases. This TCR derives from a woman between 55 and 75 years old with COVID-19, enrolled during active disease. Sequencing was performed on peripheral blood. CDR3 residues: CASSGAGQGKRSEQFF. CDR3 DNA sequence: TGCGCCAGCAGCGGCGCGGGACAGGGTAAAAGAAGTGAGCAGTTCTTC.